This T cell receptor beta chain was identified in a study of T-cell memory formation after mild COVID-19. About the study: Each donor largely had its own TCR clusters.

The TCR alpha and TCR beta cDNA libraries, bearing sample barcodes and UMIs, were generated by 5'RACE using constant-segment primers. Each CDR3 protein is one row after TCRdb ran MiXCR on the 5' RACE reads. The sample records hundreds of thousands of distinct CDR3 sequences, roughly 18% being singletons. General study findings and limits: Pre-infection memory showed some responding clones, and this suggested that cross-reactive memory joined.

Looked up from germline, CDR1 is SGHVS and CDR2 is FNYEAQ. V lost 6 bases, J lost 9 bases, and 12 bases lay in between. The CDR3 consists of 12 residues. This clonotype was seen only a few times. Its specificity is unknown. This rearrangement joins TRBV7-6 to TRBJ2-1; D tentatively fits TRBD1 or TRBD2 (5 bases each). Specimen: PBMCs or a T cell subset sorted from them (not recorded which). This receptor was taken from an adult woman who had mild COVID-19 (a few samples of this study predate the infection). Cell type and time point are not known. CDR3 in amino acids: CASSSGHGEQFF. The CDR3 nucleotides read TGTGCCAGCAGTTCGGGGCACGGTGAGCAGTTCTTC. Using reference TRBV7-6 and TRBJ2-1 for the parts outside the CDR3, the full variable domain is GAGVSQSPRYKVTKRGQDVALRCDPISGHVSLYWYRQALGQGPEFLTYFNYEAQQDKSGLPNDRFSAERPEGSISTLTIQRTEQRDSAMYRCASSSGHGEQFFGPGTRLTVL.